This TCR beta chain was identified in a study of T cell changes during pregnancy in multiple sclerosis. The CDR3 is 14 residues long. The ends lost 10 bases at V and 8 bases at J; junction bases unmatched: 16. Germline V gene lookup returns CDR1 ENHRY and CDR2 SYGVKD. Generated by immunoSEQ multiplex PCR, the TCRdb table keeps only in-frame clones and is missing some. The data show about 22,000 clones, roughly 92% seen once. The sequence derives from a female donor in good health, enrolled as a control in a pregnancy study. V usage is TRBV10-3 and J usage is TRBJ1-1, with 7 bases matching TRBD1. The material was CD4+ T cells from peripheral blood mononuclear cells, obtained after pregnancy. The CDR3 is CASRPGTELREAFF. In DNA form, the CDR3 reads TGTGCCAGCCGTCCCGGGACAGAGCTGCGCGAAGCTTTCTTT.